The count of the clone carrying this T cell receptor (beta chain) is one. Only in-frame clones appear in the TCRdb table, and some are missing; sequencing was by immunoSEQ multiplex PCR. This sample carries roughly 160,000 clones, approximately 79% of them seen once, and the ten largest clones take 2.5% to 3%. Germline values: CDR1 ENHRY, CDR2 SYGVKD. Unmatched junction bases numbered 12, after V lost 3 bases and J lost 2 bases. The CDR3 sequence is 17 residues long. These data are taken from a study of blood T cell repertoires in COVID-19. Study-level information: Sources were T cells, B-cell-depleted T cells, or PBMCs; the material itself was cDNA or gDNA.

The material sequenced was peripheral blood. The chain couples TRBV10-3 to TRBJ2-7; TRBD1 aligns across 8 bases. This TCR derives from a woman of 80 years or more with acute or convalescent COVID-19. CDR3 amino acids: CAISESTMGQVTYEQYF. CDR3 bases: TGTGCCATCAGTGAATCAACAATGGGACAGGTGACCTACGAGCAGTACTTC.